A single T cell receptor (beta chain) is shown here with its context. Its matching antigen is unknown. Germline-derived CDR1 and CDR2 are SGHAT and FQDESV (reference sequence). The junction had 15 bases not matched to a gene; V was cut back by 5 bases and J by 12 bases. The CDR3 has 15 residues. TCR beta CDR3 region amplification was performed from RNA transcripts. Carried out on the TCR CDR3, a first-round RT-PCR used the HTBI primer set. Each CDR3 protein gets one entry after TCRdb re-called the multiplex PCR reads with MiXCR. The sample includes approximately 28,000 distinct CDR3 sequences, roughly 46% of them seen just once. These data are taken from a study of T cells in Graves' hyperthyroidism and ophthalmopathy. Study results and caveats: Ophthalmopathy prediction by the model preceded onset by a median about 6.3 months.

The study defined stable Graves' hyperthyroidism as no ophthalmopathy progression within 18 months. With a duration under 2 months, the hyperthyroidism was newly diagnosed in patients aged 18 to 65. The chain couples TRBV11-1 to TRBJ2-1, with TRBD2 identical over 8 bases. The material sequenced was blood. The TCR comes from a young woman with Graves' hyperthyroidism. CDR3 in amino acids: CASSERTSRPRGQFF. In DNA form, the CDR3 reads TGTGCCAGCAGCGAAAGGACTAGCCGCCCCCGGGGGCAGTTCTTC.